This T cell receptor (beta chain) was captured by sequencing in a study of ipilimumab plus nivolumab after autologous stem cell transplantation. Method: immunoSEQ multiplex PCR; TCRdb's copy keeps in-frame clones and lacks some. The sample holds approximately 80,000 clones, approximately 83% seen once. Study results and caveats: Per the authors, repertoire, Treg and microbiota data justify further study.

Germline CDR1 is LNHDA and CDR2 is SQIVND (reference sequence). CDR3 size: 12 residues. V lost 3 bases and J lost 4, with 6 bases in between. This clone has just a few counts. Its antigen remains unidentified. Additional DNA sequences in this sample encode the identical CDR3. This material consisted of PBMCs, taken in a trial of ipilimumab plus nivolumab as post-transplant consolidation. This chain links TRBV19 with TRBJ1-2, with D hard to call. The sequence was obtained from a male donor with diffuse large B-cell lymphoma. Written as DNA, the CDR3 is TGTGCCAGTAGTATGCCAGGCTATGGCTACACCTTC. This translates into CASSMPGYGYTF.